Presented here are 27 T cell receptor beta chains from one specimen sequenced in a study of somatic mutations in cytotoxic T cells in rheumatoid arthritis. Generated by immunoSEQ multiplex PCR, the TCRdb table keeps only in-frame clones and is missing some. The data contain about 19,000 clones, 68% of them seen just once; the ten biggest clones take up 18%. Material: CD8+ T cells sorted from blood. The receptors shown here come from an adult with rheumatoid arthritis.

The chain is built from TRBV10-1 and TRBJ1-1; weak D call: TRBD1 (6 bases). Trimming removed 2 bases from V and 5 bases from J, with 12 bases in between. In germline, CDR1 is WNHNN, CDR2 SYGVQD (reference sequence). The CDR3 consists of 14 residues. The CDR3 nucleotides read TGCGCCAGCAGTGAGGCGGACAGACCGACTGAAGCTTTCTTT. It codes for CASSEADRPTEAFF.

This clone occurred once. V gene TRBV18 combines with J gene TRBJ2-5, with TRBD2 identical over 12 bases. J lost 1 base, V lost 0 bases, and 3 bases had no gene match. CDR1 and CDR2 from the germline V gene are KGHSH and LQKENI. The CDR3 covers 17 residues. CDR3 loop: CASSPPTSGGLQETQYF. The CDR3 DNA sequence: TGTGCCAGCTCACCACCGACTAGCGGGGGCCTCCAAGAGACCCAGTACTTC. The whole variable domain, remainder taken from reference TRBV18 and TRBJ2-5, is NAGVMQNPRHLVRRRGQEARLRCSPMKGHSHVYWYRQLPEEGLKFMVYLQKENIIDESGMPKERFSAEFPKEGPSILRIQQVVRGDSAAYFCASSPPTSGGLQETQYFGPGTRLLVL.

The genes are TRBV6-5 and TRBJ2-1, with 10 bases fitting TRBD2. Germline loops: CDR1 MNHEY, CDR2 SVGAGI. This CDR3 is 16 amino acids long. Trimming removed 0 bases from V and 6 bases from J; junction bases left unmatched: 5. CDR3 protein: CASSYSLAGDRNEQFF. CDR3 nucleotide sequence: TGTGCCAGCAGTTACTCCCTAGCGGGGGACCGCAATGAGCAGTTCTTC.

This clone has a single count. This chain uses TRBV19 with TRBJ2-5; a possible D gene is TRBD2 (6 bases). With the DNA end fitting TRBJ2-7 better, the J assignment may be wrong. The CDR3 loop spans 14 amino acids. In germline, CDR1 is LNHDA, CDR2 SQIVND (reference sequence). The DNA of the CDR3 is TGTGCCAGTAGTATTGCGGGGCAGGTCTACGAGCAGTACTTC. Protein: CASSIAGQVYEQYF.

The chain links TRBV11-3 to TRBJ1-1; perhaps TRBD1 as D (6 bases). The CDR3 loop spans 16 amino acids. Germline-derived CDR1 and CDR2 are SGHNT and YENEEA. V was cut by 0 bases and J by 7 bases, with 18 bases left in between. CDR3 DNA: TGTGCCAGCAGCTTAGATCGGGGCAGGGGCAGTGGTGAAGCTTTCTTT. It translates to CASSLDRGRGSGEAFF. The full variable domain, in which reference TRBV11-3 and TRBJ1-1 provide the parts outside the CDR3, is EAGVVQSPRYKIIEKKQPVAFWCNPISGHNTLYWYLQNLGQGPELLIRYENEEAVDDSQLPKDRFSAERLKGVDSTLKIQPAELGDSAVYLCASSLDRGRGSGEAFFGQGTRLTVV.

This rearrangement joins TRBV6-5 to TRBJ2-1, with 10 bases lining up with TRBD2. The germline V gene encodes CDR1 MNHEY and CDR2 SVGAGI. This CDR3 is 14 amino acids long. Trimming cost V 6 bases and J 15 bases; bases outside gene matches: 14. The CDR3 reads CASRPGTSELWPFF. CDR3 nucleotide sequence: TGTGCCAGCAGACCCGGGACTAGCGAGTTATGGCCGTTCTTC.

This clone has a single count. This chain links TRBV7-9 with TRBJ2-7; a possible D gene is TRBD2 (5 bases). Germline loops: CDR1 SEHNR, CDR2 FQNEAQ (reference sequence). The CDR3 length is 13 residues. The ends were cut back, 4 bases at V and 0 bases at J, with 7 bases in the middle. The CDR3, as DNA: TGTGCCAGCAGCTCGGGGAGCTCCTACGAGCAGTACTTC. Its protein product is CASSSGSSYEQYF.

This clone was recorded a few times. The chain recombines TRBV7-6 with TRBJ2-2; 10 bases align to TRBD2. The CDR3 runs 16 residues. The germline V gene encodes CDR1 SGHVS and CDR2 FNYEAQ. Unmatched junction bases numbered 3, after V lost 3 bases and J lost 2 bases. CDR3 residues: CASSFSSGGNTGELFF. The CDR3 DNA is TGTGCCAGCAGCTTTTCTAGCGGGGGAAACACCGGGGAGCTGTTTTTT.

V and J are TRBV11-3 and TRBJ2-3, with TRBD2 identical over 16 bases. The CDR3 has 17 residues. The V segment lost 3 bases and the J segment 5 bases; nucleotides outside the gene matches: 5. Germline lookup yields CDR1 SGHNT and CDR2 YENEEA. CDR3 in amino acids: CASSLGLAGGPGDTQYF. In DNA, the CDR3 is TGTGCCAGCAGCTTGGGACTAGCGGGGGGGCCCGGAGATACGCAGTATTTT. The full variable domain, completed using reference TRBV11-3 and TRBJ2-3, is EAGVVQSPRYKIIEKKQPVAFWCNPISGHNTLYWYLQNLGQGPELLIRYENEEAVDDSQLPKDRFSAERLKGVDSTLKIQPAELGDSAVYLCASSLGLAGGPGDTQYFGPGTRLTVL.

This chain joins TRBV14 and TRBJ1-6, with TRBD1 matching over 9 bases. Germline V CDR1 and CDR2: SGHDN, FVKESK. V lost 4 bases and J lost 9; bases outside the gene matches: 7. The CDR3 spans 15 residues. This CDR3 is CASSLGQGYRSPLHF. CDR3 coding DNA: TGTGCCAGCAGCCTCGGACAGGGGTATCGTTCACCCCTCCACTTT.

The rearrangement joins TRBV4-3 to TRBJ2-7; TRBD2 is a possible D gene (6 bases). CDR3 length: 13 amino acids. Germline V CDR1 and CDR2: LGHNA, YSLEER. Trimming took off 3 bases at V and 6 bases at J, with 12 bases between the two ends. DNA of the CDR3: TGCGCCAGCAGCCACTTGGGGGGTCGCGAGCAGTACTTC. It is translated as CASSHLGGREQYF.

The chain recombines TRBV10-1 with TRBJ1-1; a weak D match, TRBD1 (5 bases). Per germline, CDR1 WNHNN and CDR2 SYGVQD (reference sequence). V lost 0 bases to trimming and J lost 5 bases, with 7 bases between them. The CDR3 is 13 amino acids. The CDR3 DNA sequence: TGCGCCAGCAGTGAGTCGAGGGGAACTGAAGCTTTCTTT. This sequence encodes CASSESRGTEAFF.

This chain connects TRBV4-1 to TRBJ2-1; perhaps TRBD2 as D (7 bases). The CDR3 loop spans 16 amino acids. With 7 bases removed from V and 0 bases from J, the gap between germline ends came to 16 bases. Germline V gene sequence: CDR1 MGHRA, CDR2 YSYEKL. The CDR3 nucleotides read TGCGCCAGCACCCTAGGGGGGGCCGACTCCTACAATGAGCAGTTCTTC. Its translation: CASTLGGADSYNEQFF.

This clone was counted a few times. The chain has TRBV5-6 and TRBJ1-3, with D tentatively TRBD1 (5 bases). The germline gives CDR1 SGHDT, CDR2 YYEEEE. CDR3 length equals 15 residues. Trimming cost V 3 bases and J 2 bases, with 12 bases left between them. The CDR3 region is CASSSLTGAGNTIYF. In nucleotides, the CDR3 is TGTGCCAGCAGCTCTCTGACGGGGGCTGGAAACACCATATATTTT.

This clone appeared a single time. This chain joins TRBV7-9 and TRBJ1-4; weak D call: TRBD1 (6 bases). Trimming took 2 bases from V and 6 from J, leaving 19 bases between them. Germline loops: CDR1 SEHNR, CDR2 FQNEAQ (reference sequence). This CDR3 spans 17 amino acids. The CDR3 DNA is TGTGCCAGCAGCTTACCCAAAGGGGGGGCTTTCGATGAAAAACTGTTTTTT. It yields the protein CASSLPKGGAFDEKLFF.

This clone was counted between two and nine times. V usage is TRBV6-5 and J usage is TRBJ2-7; 7 bases fit TRBD2. CDR1 and CDR2 from the germline V gene are MNHEY and SVGAGI. This CDR3 has 12 residues. V lost 2 bases to trimming and J lost 7 bases; unmatched junction nucleotides: 2. The CDR3 loop is CASSYPGGEQYF. CDR3 DNA: TGTGCCAGCAGTTACCCGGGGGGAGAGCAGTACTTC.

This clone has just a few counts. This chain uses TRBV6-1 with TRBJ1-5; D is unresolved. This CDR3 has 14 amino acids. The ends were cut back, 1 base at V and 7 bases at J, with 11 bases in the middle. Germline V CDR1 and CDR2: MNHNS, SASEGT. This chain's CDR3 is CASSEGSIGQPQHF. The DNA of the CDR3 is TGTGCCAGCAGTGAAGGGTCTATCGGACAGCCCCAGCATTTT.

This clone was picked up one time. The chain combines TRBV4-3 with TRBJ1-2; no firm D call. This CDR3 spans 15 amino acids. In germline, CDR1 is LGHNA, CDR2 YSLEER. V lost 3 bases to trimming and J lost 4 bases, with 15 bases between them. CDR3 DNA sequence: TGCGCCAGCAGCCACCCGACACTAAACCCCTATGGCTACACCTTC. This encodes CASSHPTLNPYGYTF.

As regards this clone: Germline is not matched at one junction end, which may reflect a read error. The chain links TRBV7-7 to TRBJ2-3, with 14 bases lining up with TRBD2. From germline, CDR1 is SSHAT and CDR2 FNYEAQ (reference sequence). The CDR3 spans 15 residues. CDR3 residues: CASSPGLAGEDTQYF. The CDR3 DNA reads as TGTGCTAGCAGCCCGGGACTAGCGGGGGAAGATACGCAGTATTTT.

The chain links TRBV9 to TRBJ2-4; D is undetermined. Trimming stripped 0 bases from V and 8 bases from J, with 12 bases between. This CDR3 contains 14 residues. Germline CDR1 reads SGDLS; CDR2 reads YYNGEE. CDR3 sequence (DNA): TGTGCCAGCAGCGTAGCTGTTTTTGGCGACATTCAGTACTTC. Its protein is CASSVAVFGDIQYF.

CDR3 sequence: CASSPTGGAVYEQYF. As DNA, the CDR3 is TGTGCCAGCAGTCCGACAGGGGGCGCGGTTTACGAGCAGTACTTC. The V gene is TRBV27, the J gene TRBJ2-7, with 10 nucleotides matching TRBD1. The V gene end was trimmed by 5 bases and the J gene end by 4 bases; junction bases not matched to a gene: 8. CDR3 length: 15 amino acids. Germline V gives CDR1 MNHEY, CDR2 SMNVEV (reference sequence).

This chain joins TRBV6-5 and TRBJ2-2; possibly TRBD2 for D (5 bases). The germline gives CDR1 MNHEY, CDR2 SVGAGI. This CDR3 region has 14 residues. The V gene lost 5 bases and the J gene lost 7 bases, with 14 bases spanning the gap. Written as DNA, the CDR3 is TGTGCCAGCAGTCCCCTGGCCAGCGGCGGGGAGCTGTTTTTT. Translated: CASSPLASGGELFF.

The chain combines TRBV5-1 with TRBJ2-1, with TRBD2 identical over 11 bases. Germline V CDR1 and CDR2: SGHRS, YFSETQ. V was clipped by 4 bases and J by 9 bases; unmatched bases: 9. CDR3 size: 15 residues. CDR3 loop: CASSLSSGGPPEQFF. DNA of the CDR3: TGCGCCAGCAGCCTTTCTAGCGGGGGGCCTCCTGAGCAGTTCTTC.

This CDR3 is CASTPGLAAYGYTF. The DNA for the CDR3 is TGTGCCAGCACCCCGGGGCTAGCAGCGTATGGCTACACCTTC. The genes are TRBV6-1 and TRBJ1-2; tentative D call: TRBD1 (5 bases). Germline CDR1 is MNHNS and CDR2 is SASEGT. The V and J ends lost 7 bases and 5 bases respectively, with 17 bases between them. The CDR3 sequence is 14 residues long.

The CDR3 DNA reads TGCGCCAGCAGCCCGACTAGCGGATTCTACGAGCAGTACTTC. Translating it yields CASSPTSGFYEQYF. This chain connects TRBV4-3 to TRBJ2-7; 9 nucleotides line up with TRBD2. CDR1 is LGHNA, CDR2 YSLEER, per germline. With V trimmed by 4 bases and J by 3 bases, 4 bases remained unmatched. The CDR3 is made up of 14 amino acids.

The chain uses TRBV5-4 and TRBJ2-5; D is uncertain. The CDR3 spans 13 residues. V dropped 2 bases and J dropped 3 bases, with 8 bases sitting between them. Germline CDR1 is SGHNT and CDR2 is YYREEE (reference sequence). The CDR3 nucleotides read TGTGCCAGCAGCTTCCCAGATGAAGAGACCCAGTACTTC. The encoded protein is CASSFPDEETQYF.

The V and J genes are TRBV27 and TRBJ2-2; 8 nucleotides line up with TRBD2. The CDR3 extends over 19 amino acids. Looked up from germline, CDR1 is MNHEY and CDR2 is SMNVEV (reference sequence). V shed 3 bases, J shed 5 bases, and the junction held 17 bases outside the gene matches. CDR3 region: CASSLRSVIAGWGTGELFF. The CDR3 nucleotides are TGTGCCAGCAGTTTGCGTTCGGTTATAGCGGGGTGGGGAACCGGGGAGCTGTTTTTT.